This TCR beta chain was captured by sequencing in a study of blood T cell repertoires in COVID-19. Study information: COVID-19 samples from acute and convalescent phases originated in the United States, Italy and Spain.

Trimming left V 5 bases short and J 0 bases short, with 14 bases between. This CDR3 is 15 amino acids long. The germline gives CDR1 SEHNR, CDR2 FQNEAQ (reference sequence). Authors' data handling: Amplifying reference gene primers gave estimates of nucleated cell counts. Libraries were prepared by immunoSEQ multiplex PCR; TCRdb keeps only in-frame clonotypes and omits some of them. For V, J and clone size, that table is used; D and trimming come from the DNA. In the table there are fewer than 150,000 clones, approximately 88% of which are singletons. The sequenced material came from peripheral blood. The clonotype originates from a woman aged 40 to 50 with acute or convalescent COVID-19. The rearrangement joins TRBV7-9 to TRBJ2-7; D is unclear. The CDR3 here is CASSPGPHSSYEQYF. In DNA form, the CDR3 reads TGTGCCAGCAGCCCCGGTCCTCATAGCTCCTACGAGCAGTACTTC.